These 13 T cell receptor beta chains were all obtained from the same sample, sequenced in a study of T-cell reconstitution after alpha-beta-depleted transplantation in children. Unique molecular identifiers featured in how the TCRbeta library was prepared. TCRdb itself ran the PCR reads through MiXCR, one entry per CDR3 protein. Of 250,000 to 400,000 distinct CDR3 sequences listed, around 25% were seen once; the top ten hold around 9.9%. The sequenced sample was PBMCs, mostly from graft donor cells, obtained 180 days after TCRalphabeta/CD19-depleted stem cell transplant. All receptors derive from a male patient under 18 who had a stem cell transplant for acute lymphoblastic leukemia, so the T cells may come from the graft donor.

This clonotype was seen only a few times. The gene calls are TRBV15 and TRBJ1-3; D uncertain. This CDR3 is built from 15 residues. Germline values: CDR1 LNHNV, CDR2 YYDKDF (reference sequence). V was trimmed by 4 bases and J by 0 bases, leaving 10 bases between them. The chain's CDR3 is CATSIPQFSGNTIYF. The CDR3 nucleotides read TGTGCCACCAGCATCCCACAGTTCTCTGGAAACACCATATATTTT.

This chain joins TRBV20-1 and TRBJ2-5, with TRBD2 matching over 13 bases. With 4 bases clipped from V and 2 bases from J, the junction kept 4 bases outside the gene matches. Per the germline V gene, CDR1 is DFQATT and CDR2 is SNEGSKA (reference sequence). The CDR3 runs 15 residues. CDR3 sequence: CSANRLAGGQETQYF. The CDR3 DNA reads as TGCAGTGCTAACAGACTAGCGGGAGGACAAGAGACCCAGTACTTC.

This clonotype was counted a few times. The CDR3 DNA follows: TGCAGTGCTAGTGGGACTAGCGGGGGTGGAGATACGCAGTATTTT. Protein: CSASGTSGGGDTQYF. The chain links TRBV20-1 to TRBJ2-3; TRBD2 agrees at 14 bases. Looked up from germline, CDR1 is DFQATT and CDR2 is SNEGSKA (reference sequence). V was clipped by 3 bases and J by 5 bases; unmatched bases: 4. CDR3 length equals 15 residues.

The chain is built from TRBV7-3 and TRBJ2-7; 14 bases are a match to TRBD2. V shed 5 bases, J shed 7 bases, and the junction held 7 bases outside the gene matches. The germline V gene encodes CDR1 SGHTA and CDR2 FQGTGA. The CDR3 totals 15 residues. The CDR3 here is CASSLGLAGESEQYF. CDR3 bases: TGTGCCAGCAGCCTGGGACTAGCGGGAGAATCGGAGCAGTACTTC.

The chain joins TRBV5-1 to TRBJ2-5; 7 bases agree with TRBD2. V dropped 1 base and J dropped 5; count of bases not matched to a gene: 8. The CDR3 has 15 residues. Germline CDR1 and CDR2: SGHRS and YFSETQ. CDR3 DNA: TGCGCCAGCAGCTTGATGGGGGAGGGGACGGAGACCCAGTACTTC. Translated: CASSLMGEGTETQYF.

The chain couples TRBV20-1 to TRBJ2-2; D gene unclear. Germline assignment: CDR1 DFQATT and CDR2 SNEGSKA (reference sequence). The CDR3 is 14 amino acids. V was pared by 4 bases and J by 0 bases, with 9 bases between. This CDR3 reads CSATFVANTGELFF. Here the CDR3 DNA reads TGCAGTGCTACATTTGTAGCGAACACCGGGGAGCTGTTTTTT.

This clonotype was counted only a few times. CDR3: CASSRGAATGWDSYEQYF. The CDR3 nucleotides read TGTGCCAGCAGCCGCGGGGCAGCTACAGGGTGGGACTCCTACGAGCAGTACTTC. The chain carries TRBV27 and TRBJ2-7, with D tentatively TRBD1 or TRBD2 (6 bases each). Trimming took 6 bases from V and 0 from J, leaving 24 bases between them. This CDR3 spans 18 amino acids. CDR1 MNHEY and CDR2 SMNVEV come from the germline V gene (reference sequence).

The J gene is TRBJ1-2, the V gene TRBV28; D is ambiguous. Germline assignment: CDR1 MDHEN and CDR2 SYDVKM. V lost 5 bases and J 4 bases, leaving 14 bases between the germline ends. The CDR3 is 14 amino acids. This CDR3 is CASSTIGNFYGYTF. DNA for the CDR3: TGTGCCAGCAGTACTATCGGGAACTTCTATGGCTACACCTTC.

The rearrangement links TRBV11-2 to TRBJ2-5, with a tentative D call TRBD1 (5 bases). Germline values: CDR1 SGHAT, CDR2 FQNNGV. The CDR3 spans 16 residues. V was trimmed by 1 base and J by 0 bases, leaving 12 bases between them. The CDR3 bases are TGTGCCAGCAGCTTAGTTCGGCAGGGTAACCAAGAGACCCAGTACTTC. This sequence encodes CASSLVRQGNQETQYF.

The chain joins TRBV3-1 to TRBJ2-3, with a tentative D call TRBD1 (5 bases). This CDR3 has 14 residues. Trimming left V 3 bases short and J 6 bases short, with 13 bases between. Germline V CDR1 and CDR2: LGHDT, YNNKEL (reference sequence). The CDR3 region is CASSHLGAGDTQYF. In DNA, the CDR3 is TGTGCCAGCAGCCATCTAGGGGCCGGGGATACGCAGTATTTT.

The rearrangement links TRBV20-1 to TRBJ2-5, with 9 bases aligning to TRBD1. Trimming took 5 bases from V and 5 from J; bases not matched to a gene: 9. The germline V gene encodes CDR1 DFQATT and CDR2 SNEGSKA (reference sequence). The CDR3 length is 14 residues. The DNA for the CDR3 is TGCAGTGCTCAGGGGGGACAGGGTATTGAGACCCAGTACTTC. Translation gives CSAQGGQGIETQYF.

The chain employs TRBV6-5 and TRBJ2-1; 10 bases align to TRBD2. The CDR3 has 17 residues. Germline V gives CDR1 MNHEY, CDR2 SVGAGI. V shed 2 bases and J 0 bases; nucleotides not matched to a gene: 4. CDR3 in DNA: TGTGCCAGCAGTTACCGTAGCGGGGGGAGCTCCTACAATGAGCAGTTCTTC. It translates to CASSYRSGGSSYNEQFF.

Here the CDR3 reads CASTSTPSAGSTDTQYF. CDR3 sequence (DNA): TGTGCCAGCACCTCAACTCCCAGCGCCGGCAGCACAGATACGCAGTATTTT. J is TRBJ2-3 and V is TRBV6-1; the D is unclear. Germline V CDR1 and CDR2: MNHNS, SASEGT. With 7 bases removed from V and 0 bases from J, the gap between germline ends came to 20 bases. The CDR3 extends over 17 amino acids.